What follows are 5 T cell receptor beta chains derived from one specimen sequenced in a study of T cell repertoires in cytomegalovirus infection. Via MiXCR, TCRdb re-called the reads, giving one row per CDR3 protein. The sample has fewer than 300,000 distinct CDR3 sequences; roughly a quarter are singletons. Sequencing was carried out using PBMCs. The receptor source for this set is a human donor in good health (CMV status not recorded). Some clones in this sample may be carry-over from other donors' samples.

This clonotype has only a few counts. This chain joins TRBV7-2 and TRBJ2-1; D is perhaps TRBD1 (6 bases). The CDR3 runs to 15 residues. Germline V lookup: CDR1 SGHTA, CDR2 FQGNSA. V was trimmed by 4 bases and J by 0 bases, leaving 10 bases between them. Here the CDR3 DNA reads TGTGCCAGCAGCTGGGCGGACAGCTCCTACAATGAGCAGTTCTTC. This gives the protein CASSWADSSYNEQFF.

V and J are TRBV14 and TRBJ1-2; 9 bases map to TRBD1. This CDR3 is 15 amino acids long. Germline assignment: CDR1 SGHDN and CDR2 FVKESK. With 0 bases clipped from V and 8 bases from J, the junction kept 7 bases outside the gene matches. CDR3 sequence (DNA): TGTGCCAGCAGCCAAGAGGCGACAGGGGGAGGCGGCTACACCTTC. Encoded protein: CASSQEATGGGGYTF.

This CDR3 is CSVEEEGTIQYF. CDR3 coding DNA: TGCAGCGTTGAGGAAGAGGGTACCATTCAGTACTTC. V gene TRBV29-1 combines with J gene TRBJ2-4; D is possibly TRBD2 (5 bases). CDR1 is SQVTM and CDR2 is ANQGSEA in the germline V gene. The CDR3 runs to 12 residues. V was pared by 3 bases and J by 9 bases, with 12 bases between.

Notes on this clonotype: A junction end diverges from the germline sequence, so it may reflect a read error. V usage is TRBV20-1 and J usage is TRBJ2-1; 7 bases match TRBD2. Germline assignment: CDR1 DFQATT and CDR2 SNEGSKA (reference sequence). The CDR3 runs to 11 residues. The CDR3 loop is CHLAGDNEQFF. The CDR3 nucleotides read TGTCATTTAGCGGGTGACAATGAGCAGTTCTTC.

The CDR3 sequence is CASIGSYEQYF. The CDR3 DNA sequence: TGTGCCAGCATAGGCTCCTACGAGCAGTACTTC. This chain joins TRBV7-2 and TRBJ2-7; D gene unclear. Between the trimmed V and J ends, which lost 7 bases and 0 bases, there was a span of 4 bases. Germline assignment: CDR1 SGHTA and CDR2 FQGNSA. The length of the CDR3 is 11 residues.